The clone carrying this TCR beta chain was found a few times. Its antigen is not known. This CDR3 region has 13 residues. Trimming cost V 4 bases and J 7 bases, with 15 bases left between them. CDR1 is SGHRS, CDR2 YFSETQ, per germline. The source of the sample is a study of CD8+ T cells in alopecia areata. Study details: Each day, treated patients took oral tofacitinib twice, at 5 to 10 mg per dose. For treated patients, severity scores reflected the percentage of scalp area affected. The study, taken as a whole, reports: Since there was just one nonresponder, nobody can yet say how baseline CD8+ expansion ties to response.

Treatment: oral pan-JAK inhibitor, 5-10 mg twice daily. Following extraction, RNA underwent reverse transcription to cDNA, which served as the sequencing template. The repertoire was sequenced with immunoSEQ multiplex PCR; TCRdb's copy has only in-frame clones and lacks some. The data show around 290,000 clones, roughly 50% seen once. The starting material was CD4+ T cells sorted from blood, obtained at week 24, from a patient treated with tofacitinib. The chain uses TRBV5-1 and TRBJ2-7; D remains unclear. The clonotype was recovered from a human donor with alopecia areata. In nucleotides, the CDR3 is TGCGCCAGCAGCCTCGACCCTTCCGGAGAGCAGTACTTC. Translating it yields CASSLDPSGEQYF.